The clone carrying this T cell receptor beta chain was recorded at least ten times. TCR beta CDR3 sequences were amplified from RNA transcripts. First-round RT-PCR targeting the TCR CDR3 was performed with the HTBI primer set. TCRdb recomputed calls from the multiplex PCR reads with MiXCR, one row per CDR3 protein. The data contain hundreds of thousands of distinct CDR3 sequences, around 15% of them singletons. PBMCs were derived from around 10 ml fresh peripheral blood. This record comes from a study of T cells in Graves' hyperthyroidism and ophthalmopathy. This TCR was recovered from a woman under 30 with Graves' hyperthyroidism. Sequencing was done on a sample of blood.

CDR3 in amino acids: CSVEDRGTEAFF. Here the CDR3 DNA reads TGCAGCGTTGAAGACAGGGGCACTGAAGCTTTCTTT. The V gene is TRBV29-1, the J gene TRBJ1-1; possible D gene TRBD1, 6 bases. Germline V lookup: CDR1 SQVTM, CDR2 ANQGSEA. V was trimmed by 0 bases and J by 4 bases, leaving 6 bases between them. The CDR3 is 12 residues long.